This TCR beta chain was recovered during a study of CD8+ T cells in alopecia areata. The study's findings and limits: For baseline CD8+ expansion, any link to response stays uncertain with one nonresponder. Persistence during tofacitinib was seen for many expanded lesional clones in scalp and blood.

RNA extraction and reverse transcription yielded cDNA as sequencing template. Only in-frame clones appear in the TCRdb table, and some are missing; sequencing was by immunoSEQ multiplex PCR. Of about 42,000 clones in the sample, about two thirds were seen once. CDR3 size: 16 residues. CDR1 SGHTA and CDR2 FQGNSA come from the germline V gene. The germline V and J ends were trimmed by 5 bases and 3 bases, with 20 bases remaining between them. Regarding this clone: Its antigen remains unidentified.

The treatment is: oral pan-JAK inhibitor, 5-10 mg twice daily. Obtained from alopecia areata patients were lesional scalp punch biopsies along with peripheral blood. V is TRBV7-2 and J is TRBJ2-7, with D hard to call. This TCR was sampled from a human donor with alopecia areata. Sample: CD8+ T cells sorted from blood, taken at week 4, from a patient treated with tofacitinib. DNA of the CDR3: TGTGCCAGCAGCCCCTGGGTCGGGTTTCGGAGCTACGAGCAGTACTTC. Its translation is CASSPWVGFRSYEQYF.